These T cell receptor beta chains were read from a single sample in a study of shared clonotypes between healthy human individuals. Produced via immunoSEQ multiplex PCR; TCRdb's table is partial and in-frame only. The table shows 2 million to 2.5 million clones, with more than 85% occurring only once. The specimen was naive CD4+ T cells from PBMCs. These receptors were taken from a man aged 18 to 35 in good health. Some clones in this sample may be carry-over from other donors' samples. Each CDR3 is given with its conserved first and last residue. D genes are given only for firm matches. Expanded clones are given a class, and other clones once, few, many or no size at all.

j_call cdr3_length d_call v_call clone_size cdr3_nt cdr3_aa
TRBJ2-1 16 TRBD2 TRBV7-3 - TGTGCCAGCAGCTCGACCGGACTAGCGGGAGGCAGTGAGCAGTTCTTC CASSSTGLAGGSEQFF
TRBJ2-1 15 TRBD2 TRBV4-1 - TGCGCCAGCAGCCAAGAGGGACTAGGGTACAATGAGCAGTTCTTC CASSQEGLGYNEQFF
TRBJ2-2 15 TRBD1 TRBV2 - TGTGCCAGCAGTGGACAGGGCTATGGAAACGGGGAGCTGTTTTTT CASSGQGYGNGELFF
TRBJ1-2 13 - TRBV5-1 - TGCGCCAGCAGCTTTGGGGGGCAGGATGGCTACACCTTC CASSFGGQDGYTF
TRBJ1-4 15 - TRBV7-2 - TGTGCCAGCAGCCCCGGTGCTAGCCAAAATGAAAAACTGTTTTTT CASSPGASQNEKLFF
TRBJ2-5 14 TRBD2 TRBV2 - TGTGCCAGCAGTGAAGCGCGTCCGGGGGGGACCCAGTACTTC CASSEARPGGTQYF
TRBJ2-1 16 - TRBV9 once TGTGCCAGCAGCGTAGTGGGCTCGAGGGGATTCGGTGAGCAGTTCTTC CASSVVGSRGFGEQFF
TRBJ1-4 13 - TRBV29-1 once TGCAGCGCCACGGGACTCACGAATGAAAAACTGTTTTTT CSATGLTNEKLFF
TRBJ2-3 18 TRBD2 TRBV27 - TGTGCCAGCAGTTTAAAATCTGCGGCGGGAGGGGACACAGATACGCAGTATTTT CASSLKSAAGGDTDTQYF
TRBJ1-1 10 - TRBV27 - TGTGCCAGCAGTCCAGCGGTGCCTTTCTTT CASSPAVPFF
TRBJ2-7 13 - TRBV7-2 - TGTGCCAGCAGCTTAGAGGGGAACTACGAGCAGTACTTC CASSLEGNYEQYF
TRBJ1-2 12 - TRBV28 - TGTGCCAGCAGTTCCTCGACCGGGGGCTACACCTTC CASSSSTGGYTF
TRBJ2-1 18 TRBD2 TRBV29-1 - TGCAGCGTTGAAAGGGCCTTTTGGGGGGAGGGACCCTACAATGAGCAGTTCTTC CSVERAFWGEGPYNEQFF
TRBJ1-1 14 - TRBV25-1 - TGTGCCAGCAGTGATACCGGGACGAACACTGAAGCTTTCTTT CASSDTGTNTEAFF
TRBJ2-7 13 - TRBV11-3 - TGTGCCAGCAGCTTCCGCGACAGCTACGAGCAGTACTTC CASSFRDSYEQYF
TRBJ2-7 14 TRBD2 TRBV30 - TGTGCCTCCAATTCCGGGACTAGCGCCTACGAGCAGTACTTC CASNSGTSAYEQYF
TRBJ1-3 15 - TRBV2 - TGTGCCAGCAGCCCAGGGCAGCTCGGTGGAAACACCATATATTTT CASSPGQLGGNTIYF
TRBJ1-1 14 - TRBV5-6 - TGTGCCAGCAGCTTGGGGCGGGGCCGGGGTGAAGCTTTCTTT CASSLGRGRGEAFF
TRBJ1-1 13 TRBD1 TRBV27 - TGTGCCAGCACCGGGACAGCTTCGACTGAAGCTTTCTTT CASTGTASTEAFF
TRBJ1-2 13 - TRBV5-1 - TGCGCCAGCAGCTTGTACAAAGGAGATGGCTACACCTTC CASSLYKGDGYTF
TRBJ2-3 15 TRBD2 TRBV5-1 once TGCGCCAGCAGCTTATTCCCCGGGGGGGCAGATACGCAGTATTTT CASSLFPGGADTQYF
TRBJ2-5 18 - TRBV27 - TGTGCCAGCAGTCCCCCCCCAGCGCAGGGGGGGTCCCAAGAGACCCAGTACTTC CASSPPPAQGGSQETQYF
TRBJ2-3 17 TRBD2 TRBV7-8 - TGTGCCAGCAGCTTACGGACTAGCCGCCAGGAGGCAGATACGCAGTATTTT CASSLRTSRQEADTQYF
TRBJ1-3 11 - TRBV29-1 - TGCAGCGGATCTACTGGAAACACCATATATTTT CSGSTGNTIYF
TRBJ1-1 15 TRBD1 TRBV6-5 - TGTGCCAGCACCCGGGACAGGGATCGCCAATCTGAAGCTTTCTTT CASTRDRDRQSEAFF
TRBJ2-1 13 - TRBV4-1 - TGCGCCAGCAGCCAAACCGGACAGTGGGGACAGTTCTTC CASSQTGQWGQFF
TRBJ2-7 14 TRBD2 TRBV6-5 - TGTGCCAGCAGTAGGGGACTAGCGGTTTACGAGCAGTACTTC CASSRGLAVYEQYF
TRBJ2-7 17 - TRBV10-3 once TGTGCCACCAAGTTGTCCCCCATGGCAGGGAGCACCTACGAGCAGTACTTC CATKLSPMAGSTYEQYF
TRBJ2-2 16 TRBD2 TRBV5-4 - TGTGCCAGCAGCTTAAGGACTAGCGGGAGCACCGGGGAGCTGTTTTTT CASSLRTSGSTGELFF
TRBJ1-4 15 TRBD1 TRBV25-1 - TGTGCCAGCAGGGGCACAGGGGGGGTCAATGAAAAACTGTTTTTT CASRGTGGVNEKLFF
TRBJ2-3 15 - TRBV7-2 - TGTGCCAGCAGCTTAGGACAGATTAGTGCAGATACGCAGTATTTT CASSLGQISADTQYF
TRBJ1-1 14 TRBD1 TRBV28 - TGTGCCAGCAGTTTGGGGACAGTGAACACTGAAGCTTTCTTT CASSLGTVNTEAFF
TRBJ1-1 13 - TRBV27 - TGTGCCAGCACCTCGTCGAGGAACACTGAAGCTTTCTTT CASTSSRNTEAFF
TRBJ1-1 15 - TRBV7-2 once TGTGCCAGCAGCTTAAGTTCACAGTTGAACACTGAAGCTTTCTTT CASSLSSQLNTEAFF
TRBJ2-7 14 - TRBV2 - TGTGCCAGCAGTGATCAGGGAAGCTCCTACGAGCAGTACTTC CASSDQGSSYEQYF
TRBJ2-5 14 - TRBV29-1 - TGCAGCGTTGAAGAACGCGCCGGTCGAGAGACCCAGTACTTC CSVEERAGRETQYF
TRBJ2-2 15 - TRBV7-6 - TGTGCCAGCAGCTCGAGGAGACTAAACACCGGGGAGCTGTTTTTT CASSSRRLNTGELFF
TRBJ1-2 12 - TRBV29-1 - TGCAGCGTTGCACAGGGTAACTATGGCTACACCTTC CSVAQGNYGYTF
TRBJ2-1 16 TRBD2 TRBV28 - TGTGCCAGTGACGGGACTAGCGGGGGAGGGTGGTATGAGCAGTTCTTC CASDGTSGGGWYEQFF
TRBJ2-3 16 - TRBV27 - TGTGCCAGCAGTTTATTCACAGTGGGCACCACAGATACGCAGTATTTT CASSLFTVGTTDTQYF
TRBJ2-2 16 TRBD2 TRBV18 - TGTGCCAGCTCATCGGGACTAGCGGGCCTGAGCGGGGAGCTGTTTTTT CASSSGLAGLSGELFF